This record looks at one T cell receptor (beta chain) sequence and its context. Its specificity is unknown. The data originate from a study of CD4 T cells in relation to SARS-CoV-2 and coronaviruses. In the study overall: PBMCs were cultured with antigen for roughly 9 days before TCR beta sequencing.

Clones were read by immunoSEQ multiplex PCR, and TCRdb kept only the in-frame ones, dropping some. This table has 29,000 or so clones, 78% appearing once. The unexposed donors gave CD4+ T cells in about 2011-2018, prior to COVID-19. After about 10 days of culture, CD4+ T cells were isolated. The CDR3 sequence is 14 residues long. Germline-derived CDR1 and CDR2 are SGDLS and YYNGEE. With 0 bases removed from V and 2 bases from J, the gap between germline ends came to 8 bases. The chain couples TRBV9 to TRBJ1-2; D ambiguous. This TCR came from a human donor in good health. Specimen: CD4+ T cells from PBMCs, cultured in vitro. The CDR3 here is CASSVDTGNYGYTF. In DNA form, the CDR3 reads TGTGCCAGCAGCGTAGACACGGGGAACTATGGCTACACCTTC. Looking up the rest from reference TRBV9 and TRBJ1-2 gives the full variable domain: DSGVTQTPKHLITATGQRVTLRCSPRSGDLSVYWYQQSLDQGLQFLIQYYNGEERAKGNILERFSAQQFPDLHSELNLSSLELGDSALYFCASSVDTGNYGYTFGSGTRLTVV.